This passage covers 26 T cell receptor beta chains from one sample sequenced in a study of Graves' ophthalmopathy and Graves' hyperthyroidism. Researchers took RNA transcripts and amplified TCR beta CDR3 regions from them. Investigators did first-round RT-PCR with HTBI primers, then second-round multiplex PCR. TCRdb itself ran the multiplex PCR reads through MiXCR, one entry per CDR3 protein. The table includes 500,000 to 800,000 distinct CDR3 sequences, about 40% detected once. The sequenced sample consisted of peripheral blood. The receptors were sampled from an adult man with Graves' ophthalmopathy.

The chain links TRBV12-3 or TRBV12-4 to TRBJ2-7; TRBD2 matches 8 bases. The CDR3 runs 15 residues. Germline trimming cut 7 bases from V and 3 bases from J; bases unmatched to any gene: 11. The DNA for the CDR3 is TGTGCCAGCAAATCCCAGCGGGAGTCTATCTACGAGCAGTACTTC. It codes for CASKSQRESIYEQYF.

In its sample, this clonotype was seen many times. The CDR3 region has the DNA TGTGCCATCAGTGAAGGGACAGGGGTTCCCCACGAGCAGTACTTC. Its translation: CAISEGTGVPHEQYF. The chain carries TRBV10-3 and TRBJ2-7; TRBD1 agrees at 10 bases. Germline trimming cut 3 bases from V and 5 bases from J; bases unmatched to any gene: 7. The CDR3 is 15 amino acids. The germline gives CDR1 ENHRY, CDR2 SYGVKD.

This clonotype was counted once. A read error may produce the germline difference seen at one junction end. The chain carries TRBV7-9 and TRBJ2-2; 15 bases agree with TRBD2. In germline, CDR1 is SEHNR, CDR2 FQNEAQ (reference sequence). The CDR3 contains 18 residues. The CDR3 coding sequence is TGCGCCAGCAGCCGACCGGGACTAGCGGGGGGCCACACCGGGGAGCTGTTTTTT. This gives the protein CASSRPGLAGGHTGELFF.

At least ten counts were recorded for this clonotype. V and J are TRBV2 and TRBJ2-7, with no clear D. CDR3 length equals 13 residues. Germline lookup yields CDR1 SNHLY and CDR2 FYNNEI. V was pared by 7 bases and J by 3 bases, with 13 bases between. Here the CDR3 DNA reads TGTGCCAGCAATGGACCCGCCGGCTACGAGCAGTACTTC. Translated: CASNGPAGYEQYF.

The table lists this clonotype with many counts. The genes are TRBV7-2 and TRBJ2-6; the D gene is possibly TRBD2 (7 bases). CDR1 is SGHTA, CDR2 FQGNSA, per germline. This CDR3 has 22 residues. Trimming left V 5 bases short and J 0 bases short, with 29 bases between. The CDR3 loop reads CASSGRGADRPSWGSGANVLTF. The CDR3 region has the DNA TGTGCCAGCAGCGGGAGGGGTGCCGACAGGCCGAGTTGGGGCTCTGGGGCCAACGTCCTGACTTTC.

This clonotype was counted only a few times. The J gene is TRBJ2-7, the V gene TRBV20-1; no firm D call. CDR3 length: 16 residues. Germline V gene lookup returns CDR1 DFQATT and CDR2 SNEGSKA (reference sequence). Deletions cut 0 bases from V and 1 base from J, with 16 bases between. CDR3 sequence reads: CSARDKRVTPSYEQYF. CDR3 nucleotides: TGCAGTGCTAGAGATAAGCGTGTGACCCCATCCTACGAGCAGTACTTC.

The chain carries TRBV10-3 and TRBJ2-5; no clear D. V was clipped by 4 bases and J by 7 bases, with 1 base between them. Per germline, CDR1 ENHRY and CDR2 SYGVKD. The CDR3 runs 9 residues. CDR3 loop: CAISGTQYF. The DNA of the CDR3 is TGTGCCATCAGTGGGACCCAGTACTTC.

The chain joins TRBV11-3 to TRBJ2-3; TRBD1 is a possible D gene (6 bases). This CDR3 is built from 15 residues. V lost 5 bases to trimming and J lost 0 bases, with 12 bases between them. The germline V gene has CDR1 SGHNT and CDR2 YENEEA. The CDR3 nucleotides read TGTGCCAGCAGCGCCCGACAGGCGAGCACAGATACGCAGTATTTT. This codes for CASSARQASTDTQYF.

The genes are TRBV9 and TRBJ2-5; TRBD2 is a possible D gene (6 bases). This CDR3 is built from 12 residues. Germline-derived CDR1 and CDR2 are SGDLS and YYNGEE. The ends were cut back, 10 bases at V and 5 bases at J, with 15 bases in the middle. The CDR3 bases are TGTGCCTGGAAGGTGGGGAGGGAGACCCAGTACTTC. It translates to CAWKVGRETQYF.

The chain is built from TRBV19 and TRBJ2-7, with TRBD2 as a possible D gene (6 bases). Trimming stripped 7 bases from V and 1 base from J, with 17 bases between. The V gene's germline CDR1 is LNHDA and CDR2 SQIVND (reference sequence). CDR3 length: 15 residues. As DNA, the CDR3 is TGTGCCAGTACCCCCGGGGGTGGTGGTTCCTACGAGCAGTACTTC. It codes for CASTPGGGGSYEQYF.

About this clonotype itself: A much larger clone is a single base away; this may be a read error. This chain links TRBV10-3 with TRBJ1-6; D not certain. The CDR3 is made up of 13 amino acids. V was cut by 3 bases and J by 10 bases, with 10 bases left in between. Germline CDR1 ENHRY, CDR2 SYGVKD. This chain's CDR3 is CAISERERSPLHF. The CDR3 DNA is TGTGCCATCAGTGAACGGGAGAGGTCACCCCTCCACTTT.

The table lists this clonotype with a few counts. The rearrangement uses TRBV5-1 and TRBJ2-7, with D hard to call. In germline, CDR1 is SGHRS, CDR2 YFSETQ. Trimming took 0 bases from V and 0 from J, leaving 13 bases between them. CDR3 length: 16 residues. The CDR3 DNA is TGCGCCAGCAGCTTGGTCGCCGCCCCAGACTCCTACGAGCAGTACTTC. Amino acids: CASSLVAAPDSYEQYF.

J is TRBJ1-5 and V is TRBV30; D gene uncertain. V lost 4 bases to trimming and J lost 8 bases, with 9 bases between them. This CDR3 spans 11 amino acids. Germline V gives CDR1 GTSNPN, CDR2 SVGIG (reference sequence). This chain's CDR3 is CAWNSWKPQHF. The CDR3 nucleotides read TGTGCCTGGAACAGCTGGAAGCCCCAGCATTTT.

This clonotype was observed many times. V usage is TRBV6-5 and J usage is TRBJ1-6, with D perhaps matching TRBD1 (6 bases). CDR1 is MNHEY, CDR2 SVGAGI, per germline. The V and J ends lost 6 bases and 14 bases respectively, with 20 bases between them. The CDR3 is 14 residues long. This chain's CDR3 is CASSPSRGSPTLHF. Written as DNA, the CDR3 is TGTGCCAGCAGCCCGTCCAGGGGATCCCCCACCCTCCACTTT.

As regards this clonotype: This CDR3 fails to terminate in the conserved phenylalanine or tryptophan, so it likely reflects a read error. The DNA is left out, because the CDR3 cannot be placed on it with certainty; the CDR3 is given as TCRdb lists it. The CDR3 reads CATSRDQWDRGYT. V is TRBV15 and J is TRBJ2-6; the table's D call of TRBD1 was not tested on the DNA. Germline CDR1 and CDR2: LNHNV and YYDKDF (reference sequence). From its first to its last residue, the CDR3 has 13 amino acids.

As for this clonotype: One base away lies a much larger clone, so this may be a sequencing read error. The chain combines TRBV14 with TRBJ2-2; D is ambiguous. This CDR3 has 13 residues. CDR1 and CDR2 (germline): SGHDN, FVKESK. For the CDR3, the DNA is TGTGTCAGCAGCCCCCGACCGGTCGGGCAGCTGTTTTTT. Encoded protein: CVSSPRPVGQLFF.

This clonotype was observed a handful of times. Here the CDR3 reads CASGTGGADTEAFF. The DNA of the CDR3 is TGCGCCAGCGGGACAGGGGGCGCGGACACTGAAGCTTTCTTT. The chain joins TRBV5-1 to TRBJ1-1; 12 bases line up with TRBD1. The length of the CDR3 is 14 residues. The germline CDR1 and CDR2 sequences are SGHRS and YFSETQ. V lost 7 bases and J lost 3; bases outside the gene matches: 4.

This clonotype was counted many times. The chain links TRBV19 to TRBJ1-4; D is unresolved. Trimming removed 3 bases from V and 7 bases from J, with 15 bases in between. CDR1 and CDR2 from the germline V gene are LNHDA and SQIVND (reference sequence). The length of the CDR3 is 15 residues. DNA for the CDR3: TGTGCCAGTAGTATTAATCAGGTAGAGGGTGAAAAACTGTTTTTT. This codes for CASSINQVEGEKLFF.

This clonotype was picked up many times. The CDR3 coding sequence is TGTGCCAGTGCAGAAAGGAACCAGCCCCAGCATTTT. This codes for CASAERNQPQHF. The gene calls are TRBV19 and TRBJ1-5, with unresolved D. The CDR3 is 12 amino acids. V lost 8 bases to trimming and J lost 7 bases, with 12 bases between them. In germline, CDR1 is LNHDA, CDR2 SQIVND (reference sequence).

As concerns this clonotype: The final CDR3 position lacks the conserved phenylalanine or tryptophan, pointing to a likely read error. The chain recombines TRBV5-1 with TRBJ1-1; D perhaps matches TRBD1 (6 bases). Trimming cost V 0 bases and J 0 bases, with 12 bases left between them. CDR1 is SGHRS, CDR2 YFSETQ, per germline. This CDR3 has 16 residues. CDR3 loop: CASSLVGAGMNTEAFI. CDR3 bases: TGCGCCAGCAGCTTGGTGGGGGCTGGGATGAACACTGAAGCTTTCATT.

This clonotype has more than one count but fewer than ten. The gene calls are TRBV3-1 and TRBJ1-1; D is unclear. The CDR3 has 15 residues. The germline V gene encodes CDR1 LGHDT and CDR2 YNNKEL (reference sequence). V dropped 0 bases and J dropped 5 bases, with 13 bases sitting between them. The CDR3 nucleotides read TGTGCCAGCAGCCAAGACCGGGGAAGGAGTACTGAAGCTTTCTTT. Amino acids: CASSQDRGRSTEAFF.

The CDR3 here is CASNYPGDTGELFF. As DNA, the CDR3 is TGTGCCAGCAACTATCCAGGTGACACCGGGGAGCTGTTTTTT. The J gene is TRBJ2-2, the V gene TRBV10-3; D not certain. Per germline, CDR1 ENHRY and CDR2 SYGVKD. Trimming pared 10 bases from V and 3 bases from J, leaving 15 bases between. The length of the CDR3 is 14 residues.

This clonotype was recorded many times. J is TRBJ1-2 and V is TRBV7-2, with a weak D call TRBD1 (6 bases). From germline, CDR1 is SGHTA and CDR2 FQGNSA. Deletions cut 2 bases from V and 7 bases from J, with 8 bases between. CDR3 length: 12 amino acids. DNA of the CDR3: TGTGCCAGCAGCTTAACCAGGGGTGGCTACACCTTC. It translates to CASSLTRGGYTF.

The sample holds many counts of this clonotype. The chain couples TRBV2 to TRBJ2-7; 9 nucleotides line up with TRBD2. Germline-derived CDR1 and CDR2 are SNHLY and FYNNEI. The CDR3 contains 15 residues. Trimming took 5 bases from V and 0 from J; bases not matched to a gene: 5. The DNA of the CDR3 is TGTGCCAGCAGTACGACTAGCGGAGGCTCCTACGAGCAGTACTTC. This codes for CASSTTSGGSYEQYF.

The chain couples TRBV2 to TRBJ1-3; 7 bases align to TRBD1. This CDR3 is 14 amino acids long. After removal of 8 bases from V and 4 bases from J, the junction contained 8 bases not matched to a gene. Germline values: CDR1 SNHLY, CDR2 FYNNEI. For the CDR3, the DNA is TGTGCCAGCCTCGGACAGGCTACAGGAAACACCATATATTTT. Residues: CASLGQATGNTIYF. Based on the CDR3 plus reference TRBV2 and TRBJ1-3, the full variable domain is EPEVTQTPSHQVTQMGQEVILRCVPISNHLYFYWYRQILGQKVEFLVSFYNNEISEKSEIFDDQFSVERPDGSNFTLKIRSTKLEDSAMYFCASLGQATGNTIYFGEGSWLTVV.

This clonotype was detected ten times or more. DNA for the CDR3: TGCGCCAGCAGCTTCACTCCGGGACAGATCGATGGCTACACCTTC. Its protein product is CASSFTPGQIDGYTF. This sequence joins TRBV5-1 and TRBJ1-2; 7 bases fit TRBD1. Germline lookup yields CDR1 SGHRS and CDR2 YFSETQ. After removal of 2 bases from V and 6 bases from J, the junction contained 10 bases not matched to a gene. This CDR3 is 15 amino acids long.